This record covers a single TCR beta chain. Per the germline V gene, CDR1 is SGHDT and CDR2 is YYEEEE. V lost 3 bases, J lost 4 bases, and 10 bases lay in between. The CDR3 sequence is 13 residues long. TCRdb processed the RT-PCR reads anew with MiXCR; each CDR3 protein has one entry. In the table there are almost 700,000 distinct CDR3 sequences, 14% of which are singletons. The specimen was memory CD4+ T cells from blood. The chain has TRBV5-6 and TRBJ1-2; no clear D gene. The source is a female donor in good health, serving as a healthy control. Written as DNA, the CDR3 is TGTGCCAGCAGCTCTCCCCGAGGCTATGGCTACACCTTC. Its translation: CASSSPRGYGYTF.